This TCR beta chain was recorded in a study of tumor and adjacent non-tumor tissue in lung cancer. Study-level results: Higher tumor TCR diversity was associated with shorter survival.

The template was RNA from unsorted bulk tissue. About this clonotype: The antigen remains undetermined.

There are 14 residues in the CDR3. In germline, CDR1 is DFQATT, CDR2 SNEGSKA (reference sequence). Three rounds of nested PCR, following a modified ARM-PCR protocol, produced the TCRbeta library. TCRdb redid the calling of the multiplex PCR reads with MiXCR, one entry per CDR3 protein. This table holds 200,000 or so distinct CDR3 sequences, 60% to 85% found once. This TCR derives from a man between 60 and 75 years old with non-small cell lung cancer. The sequenced sample was lung tumor tissue. V usage is TRBV20-1 and J usage is TRBJ2-2; the D gene is possibly TRBD1 (5 bases). CDR3 DNA: TGCAATGCGAGGCGGCAGGGTAAAACCGGGGAGCTGTTTTTT. As protein: CNARRQGKTGELFF.